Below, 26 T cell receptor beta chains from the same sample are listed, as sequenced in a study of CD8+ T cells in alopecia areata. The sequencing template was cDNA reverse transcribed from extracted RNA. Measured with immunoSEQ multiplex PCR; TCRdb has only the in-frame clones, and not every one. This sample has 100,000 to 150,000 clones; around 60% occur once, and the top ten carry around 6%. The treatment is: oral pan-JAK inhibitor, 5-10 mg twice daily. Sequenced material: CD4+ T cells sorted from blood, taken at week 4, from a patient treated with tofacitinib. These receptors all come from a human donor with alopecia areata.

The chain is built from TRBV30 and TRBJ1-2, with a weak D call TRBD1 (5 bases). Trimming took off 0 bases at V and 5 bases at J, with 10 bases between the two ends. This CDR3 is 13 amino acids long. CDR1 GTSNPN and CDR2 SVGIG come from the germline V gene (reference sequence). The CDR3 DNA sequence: TGTGCCTGGAGTGTCCTCAGGGAGTATGGCTACACCTTC. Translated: CAWSVLREYGYTF.

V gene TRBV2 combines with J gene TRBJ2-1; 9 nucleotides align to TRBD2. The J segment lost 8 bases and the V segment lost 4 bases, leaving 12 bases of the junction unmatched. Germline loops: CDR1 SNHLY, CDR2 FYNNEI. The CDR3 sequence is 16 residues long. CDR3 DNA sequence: TGTGCCAGCAGTGCGGGGCTAGCGGGATCTCTGGATGAGCAGTTCTTC. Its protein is CASSAGLAGSLDEQFF.

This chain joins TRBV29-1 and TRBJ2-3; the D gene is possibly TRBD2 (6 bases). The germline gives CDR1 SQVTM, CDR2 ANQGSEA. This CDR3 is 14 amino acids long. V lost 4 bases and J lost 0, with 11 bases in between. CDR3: CSVALAVSTDTQYF. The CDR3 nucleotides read TGCAGCGTTGCACTAGCAGTAAGCACAGATACGCAGTATTTT.

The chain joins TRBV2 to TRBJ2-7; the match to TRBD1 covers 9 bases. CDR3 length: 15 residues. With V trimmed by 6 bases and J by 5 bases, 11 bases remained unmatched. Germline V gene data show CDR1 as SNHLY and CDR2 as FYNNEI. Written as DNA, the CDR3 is TGTGCCAGCAGCCAATACAGGGGGCTGAGAAACGAGCAGTACTTC. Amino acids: CASSQYRGLRNEQYF.

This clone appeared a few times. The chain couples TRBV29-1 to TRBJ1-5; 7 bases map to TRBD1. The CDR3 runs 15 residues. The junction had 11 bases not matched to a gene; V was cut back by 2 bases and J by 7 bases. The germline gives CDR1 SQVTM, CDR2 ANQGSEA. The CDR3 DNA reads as TGCAGCGTTGAATTGCAGGGGGGCGCGAGCCAGCCCCAGCATTTT. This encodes CSVELQGGASQPQHF.

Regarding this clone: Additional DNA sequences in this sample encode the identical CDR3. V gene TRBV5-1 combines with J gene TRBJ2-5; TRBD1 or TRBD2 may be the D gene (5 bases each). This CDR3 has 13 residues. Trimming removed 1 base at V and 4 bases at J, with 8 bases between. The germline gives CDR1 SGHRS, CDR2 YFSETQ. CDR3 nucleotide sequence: TGCGCCAGCAGCTTGCGGGGCGGAGAGACCCAGTACTTC. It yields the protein CASSLRGGETQYF.

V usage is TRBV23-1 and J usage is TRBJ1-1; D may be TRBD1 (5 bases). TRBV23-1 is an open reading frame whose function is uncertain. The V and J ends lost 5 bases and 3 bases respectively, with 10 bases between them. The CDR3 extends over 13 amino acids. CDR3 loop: CASSIPRDTEAFF. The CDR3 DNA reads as TGCGCCAGCAGTATACCCAGGGACACTGAAGCTTTCTTT.

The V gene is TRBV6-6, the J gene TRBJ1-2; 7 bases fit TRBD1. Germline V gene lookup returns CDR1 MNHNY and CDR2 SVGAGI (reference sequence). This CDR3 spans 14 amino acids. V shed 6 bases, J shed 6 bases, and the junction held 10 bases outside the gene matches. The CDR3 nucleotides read TGTGCCAGCAGGGTTGGTGGGACAGCAAATGGCTACACCTTC. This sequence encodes CASRVGGTANGYTF.

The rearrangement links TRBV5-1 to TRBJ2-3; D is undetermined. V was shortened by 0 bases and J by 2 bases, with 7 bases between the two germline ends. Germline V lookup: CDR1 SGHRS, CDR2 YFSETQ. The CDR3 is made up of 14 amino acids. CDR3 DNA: TGCGCCAGCAGCTTGGCCCAAACCACAGATACGCAGTATTTT. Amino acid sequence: CASSLAQTTDTQYF.

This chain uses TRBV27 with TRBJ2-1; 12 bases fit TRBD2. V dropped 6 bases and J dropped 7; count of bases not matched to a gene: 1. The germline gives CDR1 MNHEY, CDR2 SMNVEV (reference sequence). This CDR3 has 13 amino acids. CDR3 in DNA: TGTGCCAGCAGGACTAGCGGGAGAAATGAGCAGTTCTTC. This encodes CASRTSGRNEQFF.

This CDR3 is CASSLLGQGFNEQFF. In DNA, the CDR3 is TGTGCCAGCAGCTTGCTGGGACAGGGGTTCAATGAGCAGTTCTTC. V usage is TRBV5-4 and J usage is TRBJ2-1; 10 positions match TRBD1. CDR1 and CDR2 (germline): SGHNT, YYREEE (reference sequence). J lost 6 bases, V lost 1 base, and 4 bases had no gene match. CDR3 length: 15 amino acids.

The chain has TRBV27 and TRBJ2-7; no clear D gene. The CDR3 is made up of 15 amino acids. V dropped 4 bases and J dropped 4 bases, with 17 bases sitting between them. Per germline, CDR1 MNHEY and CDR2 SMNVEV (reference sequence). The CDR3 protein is CASSSESVDRYEQYF. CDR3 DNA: TGTGCCAGCAGTTCTGAATCCGTGGACCGATACGAGCAGTACTTC.

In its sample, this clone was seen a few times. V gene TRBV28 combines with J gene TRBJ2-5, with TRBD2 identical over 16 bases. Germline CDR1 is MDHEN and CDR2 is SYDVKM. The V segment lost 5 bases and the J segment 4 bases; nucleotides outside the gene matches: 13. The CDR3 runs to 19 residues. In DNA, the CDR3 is TGTGCCAGCAGTACTCCCGGGACTAGCGGGAGGGCCGTGGGAGAGACCCAGTACTTC. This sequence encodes CASSTPGTSGRAVGETQYF. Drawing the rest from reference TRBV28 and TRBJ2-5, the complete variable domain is DVKVTQSSRYLVKRTGEKVFLECVQDMDHENMFWYRQDPGLGLRLIYFSYDVKMKEKGDIPEGYSVSREKKERFSLILESASTNQTSMYLCASSTPGTSGRAVGETQYFGPGTRLLVL.

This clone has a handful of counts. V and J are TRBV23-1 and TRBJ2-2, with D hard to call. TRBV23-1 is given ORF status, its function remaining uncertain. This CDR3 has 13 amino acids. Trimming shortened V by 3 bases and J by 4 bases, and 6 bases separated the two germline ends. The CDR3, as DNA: TGCGCCAGCAGTCACAGGTTCACCGGGGAGCTGTTTTTT. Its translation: CASSHRFTGELFF.

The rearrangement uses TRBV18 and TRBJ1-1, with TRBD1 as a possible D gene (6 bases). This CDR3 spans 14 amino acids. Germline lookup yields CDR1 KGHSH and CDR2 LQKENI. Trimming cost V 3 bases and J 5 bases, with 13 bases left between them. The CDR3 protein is CASSPSGGGTEAFF. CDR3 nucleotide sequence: TGTGCCAGCTCACCGTCCGGAGGGGGGACTGAAGCTTTCTTT. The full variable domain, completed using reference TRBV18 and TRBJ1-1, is NAGVMQNPRHLVRRRGQEARLRCSPMKGHSHVYWYRQLPEEGLKFMVYLQKENIIDESGMPKERFSAEFPKEGPSILRIQQVVRGDSAAYFCASSPSGGGTEAFFGQGTRLTVV.

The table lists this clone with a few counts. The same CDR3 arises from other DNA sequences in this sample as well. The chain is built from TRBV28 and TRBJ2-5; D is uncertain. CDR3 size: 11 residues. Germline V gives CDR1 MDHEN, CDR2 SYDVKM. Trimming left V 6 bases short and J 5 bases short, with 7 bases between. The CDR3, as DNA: TGTGCCAGCAGCCTAGGGGAGACCCAGTACTTC. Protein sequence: CASSLGETQYF.

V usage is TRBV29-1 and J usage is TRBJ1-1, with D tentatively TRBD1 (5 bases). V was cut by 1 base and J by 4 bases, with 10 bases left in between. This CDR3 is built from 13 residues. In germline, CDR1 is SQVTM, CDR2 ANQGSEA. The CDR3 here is CSVEGRDVTEAFF. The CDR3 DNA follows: TGCAGCGTTGAAGGCAGGGACGTCACTGAAGCTTTCTTT.

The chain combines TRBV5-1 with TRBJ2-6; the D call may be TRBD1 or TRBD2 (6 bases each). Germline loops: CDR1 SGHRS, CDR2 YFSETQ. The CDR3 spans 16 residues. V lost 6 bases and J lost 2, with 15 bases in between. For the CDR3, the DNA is TGCGCCAGCACCCCCCCCGGGGGCGCTGGGGCCAACGTCCTGACTTTC. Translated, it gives CASTPPGGAGANVLTF.

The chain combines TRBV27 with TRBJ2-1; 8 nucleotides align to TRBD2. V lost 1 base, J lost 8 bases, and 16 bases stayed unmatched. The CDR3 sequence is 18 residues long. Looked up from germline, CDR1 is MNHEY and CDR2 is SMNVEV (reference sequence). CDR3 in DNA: TGTGCCAGCAGTTTATTCGTTCGTAGCGGGACGGGCCTTGATGAGCAGTTCTTC. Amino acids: CASSLFVRSGTGLDEQFF.

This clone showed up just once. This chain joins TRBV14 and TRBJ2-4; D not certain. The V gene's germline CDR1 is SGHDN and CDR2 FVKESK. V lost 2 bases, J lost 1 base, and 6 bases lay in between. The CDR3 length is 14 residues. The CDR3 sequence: CASSQRTAKNIQYF. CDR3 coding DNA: TGTGCCAGCAGCCAAAGGACGGCCAAAAACATTCAGTACTTC.

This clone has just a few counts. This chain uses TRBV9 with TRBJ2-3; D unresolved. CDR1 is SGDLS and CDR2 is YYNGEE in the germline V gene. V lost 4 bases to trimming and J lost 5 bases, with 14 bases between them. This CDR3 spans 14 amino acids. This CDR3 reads CASSPTASGDTQYF. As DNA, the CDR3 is TGTGCCAGCAGCCCCACGGCGTCGGGAGATACGCAGTATTTT.

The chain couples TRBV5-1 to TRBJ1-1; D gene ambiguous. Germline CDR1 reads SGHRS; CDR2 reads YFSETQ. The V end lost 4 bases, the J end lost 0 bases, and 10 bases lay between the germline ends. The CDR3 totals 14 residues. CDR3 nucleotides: TGCGCCAGCAGCCGGGAGTCAGTGAACACTGAAGCTTTCTTT. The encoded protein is CASSRESVNTEAFF.

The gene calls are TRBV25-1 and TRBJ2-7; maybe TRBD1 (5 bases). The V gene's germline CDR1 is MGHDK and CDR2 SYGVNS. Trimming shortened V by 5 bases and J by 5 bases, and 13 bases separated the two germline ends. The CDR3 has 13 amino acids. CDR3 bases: TGTGCCAGCAGTTTGACAGAACACCACGAGCAGTACTTC. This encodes CASSLTEHHEQYF.

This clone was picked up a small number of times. CDR3 sequence reads: CASSAERGSGNTIYF. The CDR3 coding sequence is TGTGCCAGCAGCGCTGAAAGGGGTTCTGGAAACACCATATATTTT. J is TRBJ1-3 and V is TRBV9, with TRBD1 as a possible D gene (5 bases). Germline V gene data show CDR1 as SGDLS and CDR2 as YYNGEE. Trimming took 3 bases from V and 1 from J, leaving 11 bases between them. CDR3 length: 15 amino acids. Based on the CDR3 plus reference TRBV9 and TRBJ1-3, the full variable domain is DSGVTQTPKHLITATGQRVTLRCSPRSGDLSVYWYQQSLDQGLQFLIQYYNGEERAKGNILERFSAQQFPDLHSELNLSSLELGDSALYFCASSAERGSGNTIYFGEGSWLTVV.

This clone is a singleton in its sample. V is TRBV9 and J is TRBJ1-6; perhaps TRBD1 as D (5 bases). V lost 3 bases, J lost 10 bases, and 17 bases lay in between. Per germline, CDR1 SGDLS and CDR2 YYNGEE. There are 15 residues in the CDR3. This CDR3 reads CASSAYTGTSSPLHF. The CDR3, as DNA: TGTGCCAGCAGCGCCTACACCGGGACCTCATCACCCCTCCACTTT.

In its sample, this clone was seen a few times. CDR3 in amino acids: CSAGTETYNEQFF. The CDR3 coding sequence is TGCAGCGCGGGGACGGAGACCTACAATGAGCAGTTCTTC. V gene TRBV29-1 combines with J gene TRBJ2-1, with D perhaps given as TRBD1 or TRBD2 (5 bases each). This CDR3 has 13 residues. V was cut by 7 bases and J by 2 bases, with 12 bases left in between. CDR1 is SQVTM, CDR2 ANQGSEA, per germline.